The source of this T cell receptor beta chain is a study of blood T cell repertoires in COVID-19. Across the whole study: Spain, Italy and the United States supplied samples that represented acute and convalescent COVID-19.

V lost 3 bases and J 0 bases, leaving 17 bases between the germline ends. The germline CDR1 and CDR2 sequences are MGHRA and YSYEKL. There are 17 residues in the CDR3. Using immunoSEQ multiplex PCR, the repertoire was profiled, and TCRdb retains in-frame clones only, with some absent. This sample has 95,000 to 100,000 clones, with 85% to 95% found just once. Sequences were obtained from peripheral blood. V gene TRBV4-1 combines with J gene TRBJ1-1; D perhaps matches TRBD1 (5 bases). This TCR came from a man in his forties or fifties with active COVID-19. The CDR3 here is CASSQFHGGTMNTEAFF. CDR3 coding DNA: TGCGCCAGCAGCCAGTTCCATGGGGGGACCATGAACACTGAAGCTTTCTTT.